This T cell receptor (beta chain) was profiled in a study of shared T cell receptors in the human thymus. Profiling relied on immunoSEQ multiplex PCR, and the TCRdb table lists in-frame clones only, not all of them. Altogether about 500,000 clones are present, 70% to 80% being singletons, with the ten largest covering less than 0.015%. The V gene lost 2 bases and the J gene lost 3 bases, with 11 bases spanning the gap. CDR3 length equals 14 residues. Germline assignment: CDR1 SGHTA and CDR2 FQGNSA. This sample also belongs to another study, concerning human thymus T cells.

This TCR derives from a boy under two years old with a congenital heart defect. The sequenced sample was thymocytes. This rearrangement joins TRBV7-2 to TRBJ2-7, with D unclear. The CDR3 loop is CASSLPNLNYEQYF. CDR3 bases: TGTGCCAGCAGCTTACCAAACTTAAACTACGAGCAGTACTTC.